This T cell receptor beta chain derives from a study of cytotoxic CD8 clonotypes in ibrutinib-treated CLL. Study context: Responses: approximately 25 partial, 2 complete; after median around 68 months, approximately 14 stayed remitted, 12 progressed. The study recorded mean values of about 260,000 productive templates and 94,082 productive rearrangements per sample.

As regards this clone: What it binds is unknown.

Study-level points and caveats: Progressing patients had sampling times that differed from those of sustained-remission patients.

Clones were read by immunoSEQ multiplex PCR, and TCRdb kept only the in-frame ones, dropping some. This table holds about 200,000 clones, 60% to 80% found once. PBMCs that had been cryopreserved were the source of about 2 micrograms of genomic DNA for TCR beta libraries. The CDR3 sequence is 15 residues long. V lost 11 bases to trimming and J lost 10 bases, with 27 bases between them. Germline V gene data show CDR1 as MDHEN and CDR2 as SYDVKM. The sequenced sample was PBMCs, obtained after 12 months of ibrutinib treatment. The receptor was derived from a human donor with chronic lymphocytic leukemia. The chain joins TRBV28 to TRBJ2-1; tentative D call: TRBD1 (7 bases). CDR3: CAGRQEGARADEQFF. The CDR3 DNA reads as TGTGCCGGTCGACAGGAGGGGGCTCGGGCAGACGAGCAGTTCTTC. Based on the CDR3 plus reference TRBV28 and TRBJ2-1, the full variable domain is DVKVTQSSRYLVKRTGEKVFLECVQDMDHENMFWYRQDPGLGLRLIYFSYDVKMKEKGDIPEGYSVSREKKERFSLILESASTNQTSMYLCAGRQEGARADEQFFGPGTRLTVL.